These T cell receptor beta chains were read from a single sample in a study of blood T cell repertoires in COVID-19. Profiling relied on immunoSEQ multiplex PCR, and the TCRdb table lists in-frame clones only, not all of them. In the table there are some 45,000 clones, about 88% of which are singletons. Sequenced input: peripheral blood. These receptors came from a human donor in a cohort sampled during active COVID-19. Both conserved end residues are part of each CDR3. The D gene is left open where the match is weak. Expanded clones are given a class, and other clones once, few, many or no size at all.

CDR3aa | CDR3nt | d_gene | j_gene | v_gene | abundance
CASSILPRVKGTDTQYF | TGTGCCAGTAGTATTCTGCCCAGGGTCAAGGGGACAGATACGCAGTATTTT | - | TRBJ2-3 | TRBV19 | -
CASSSLPLTGGGNTIYF | TGTGCCAGCAGTTCCCTTCCGCTGACAGGGGGTGGAAACACCATATATTTT | TRBD1 | TRBJ1-3 | TRBV6-2/TRBV6-3 | -
CASSVRNEKLFF | TGTGCCAGCAGTGTGCGTAATGAAAAACTGTTTTTT | - | TRBJ1-4 | TRBV2 | -
CASSQQGGSTDTQYF | TGTGCCAGCAGTCAACAGGGGGGAAGCACAGATACGCAGTATTTT | TRBD1 | TRBJ2-3 | TRBV6-2/TRBV6-3 | -
CASSQAGAGGLGSPLHF | TGTGCCAGCAGCCAAGCGGGGGCCGGGGGGCTAGGTTCACCCCTCCACTTT | - | TRBJ1-6 | TRBV3-1/TRBV3-2 | -
CASSLGQGSYNEQFF | TGTGCCAGCAGCTTGGGACAGGGGTCCTACAATGAGCAGTTCTTC | TRBD1 | TRBJ2-1 | TRBV5-6 | once
CASRGGRGTPESFTGYTF | TGTGCCAGTAGAGGGGGCAGGGGAACTCCGGAGTCCTTCACTGGCTACACCTTC | TRBD1 | TRBJ1-2 | TRBV19 | once
CASRAGQNNSPLHF | TGCGCCAGCAGGGCGGGACAGAATAATTCACCCCTCCACTTT | TRBD1 | TRBJ1-6 | TRBV5-1 | once
CASSNSGGTSDLTQYF | TGTGCCAGCAGTAACTCAGGGGGCACTTCGGATCTTACGCAGTATTTT | TRBD1 | TRBJ2-3 | TRBV7-3 | -
CASSHLRGTEAFF | TGCGCCAGCAGCCATCTTCGGGGAACTGAAGCTTTCTTT | - | TRBJ1-1 | TRBV4-1 | -
CAWREQGAGIEKLFF | TGTGCCTGGAGGGAACAGGGGGCGGGTATTGAAAAACTGTTTTTT | TRBD1 | TRBJ1-4 | TRBV30 | -
CASSRDWSGELFF | TGTGCCAGCAGTAGAGATTGGTCCGGGGAGCTGTTTTTT | - | TRBJ2-2 | TRBV6-4 | -
CASSLRDRGVGGYTF | TGTGCCAGCAGTTTAAGGGACAGGGGGGTCGGAGGCTACACCTTC | TRBD1 | TRBJ1-2 | TRBV27 | -
CASSHGTSSPSGANVLTF | TGTGCCAGCAGCCACGGGACTAGCTCTCCCTCTGGGGCCAACGTCCTGACTTTC | TRBD2 | TRBJ2-6 | TRBV4-2 | -
CASSTKTGVWGYTF | TGTGCCAGCAGCACAAAGACAGGCGTCTGGGGCTACACCTTC | - | TRBJ1-2 | TRBV6-2/TRBV6-3 | -
CASSLGQGNTEAFF | TGTGCCAGCAGCTTAGGGCAGGGGAACACTGAAGCTTTCTTT | - | TRBJ1-1 | TRBV11-2 | once
CASSRLSAQSNSPLHF | TGCGCCAGCAGCCGCCTCTCGGCACAGTCAAATTCACCCCTCCACTTT | - | TRBJ1-6 | TRBV4-1 | -
CASSLRGVTSIFYEQYF | TGTGCCAGCAGCCTACGGGGGGTTACCTCGATCTTCTACGAGCAGTACTTC | - | TRBJ2-7 | TRBV21-1 | -
CASSQRLEGDGANVLTF | TGCGCCAGCAGCCAGCGACTTGAGGGTGATGGGGCCAACGTCCTGACTTTC | - | TRBJ2-6 | TRBV4-1 | few
CASSVTSTDTQYF | TGTGCCAGCAGTGTAACTAGCACAGATACGCAGTATTTT | - | TRBJ2-3 | TRBV6-4 | -
CASSLLLAGGLGDTQYF | TGTGCCAGCAGTTTGCTCCTAGCGGGGGGCCTGGGAGATACGCAGTATTTT | TRBD2 | TRBJ2-3 | TRBV27 | -
CASSQPLTGGKNIQYF | TGTGCCAGCAGCCAACCACTGACAGGGGGTAAAAACATTCAGTACTTC | TRBD1 | TRBJ2-4 | TRBV3-1/TRBV3-2 | once
CASRRGSSIGELFF | TGTGCCAGCAGAAGGGGTTCCTCCATCGGGGAGCTGTTTTTT | - | TRBJ2-2 | TRBV3-1/TRBV3-2 | once
CASSFGGGARSGNTIYF | TGTGCCAGCAGCTTTGGAGGGGGCGCCAGATCTGGAAACACCATATATTTT | TRBD1 | TRBJ1-3 | TRBV7-8 | -
CATSRGFGYTF | TGTGCCACCAGCAGGGGCTTTGGCTACACCTTC | - | TRBJ1-2 | TRBV15 | -
CASSLWRPGGWEKLFF | TGTGCCAGCAGCTTGTGGCGGCCAGGGGGCTGGGAAAAACTGTTTTTT | TRBD1 | TRBJ1-4 | TRBV5-6 | -
CATLGGTTESSYNSPLHF | TGTGCCACCCTGGGGGGGACAACTGAGAGCTCCTATAATTCACCCCTCCACTTT | - | TRBJ1-6 | TRBV6-9 | -
CASSQGALVGTASSTNEKLFF | TGTGCCAGCAGCCAAGGGGCTTTGGTGGGGACAGCCTCGTCAACTAATGAAAAACTGTTTTTT | TRBD1 | TRBJ1-4 | TRBV4-2 | -
CASSSTSGGYEQYF | TGTGCCAGCAGTTCGACTAGCGGGGGCTACGAGCAGTACTTC | TRBD2 | TRBJ2-7 | TRBV6-6 | -
CASRSPRAGGAGGYTF | TGTGCAAGTCGCTCCCCGCGGGCAGGGGGCGCGGGTGGCTACACCTTC | - | TRBJ1-2 | TRBV12-2 | -
CASSLQGLNYGYTF | TGTGCCAGCAGCTTGCAGGGGTTAAACTATGGCTACACCTTC | - | TRBJ1-2 | TRBV5-4 | -
CASSPRAGGTTGELFF | TGTGCCAGCAGCCCCCGAGCGGGGGGGACCACCGGGGAGCTGTTTTTT | TRBD2 | TRBJ2-2 | TRBV14 | -
CASSLRARLNTEAFF | TGTGCCAGCAGCTTGAGGGCCAGGCTGAACACTGAAGCTTTCTTT | - | TRBJ1-1 | TRBV6-5 | -
CASSSRRGDLYEQYF | TGTGCCAGCTCCTCTCGCAGGGGCGATCTCTACGAGCAGTACTTC | - | TRBJ2-7 | TRBV18 | -
CASGGGPNYGYTF | TGTGCCAGCGGCGGGGGCCCTAACTATGGCTACACCTTC | - | TRBJ1-2 | TRBV5-6 | -
CASSQTTGGQQETQYF | TGTGCCAGCAGCCAAACAACGGGGGGGCAACAAGAGACCCAGTACTTC | TRBD2 | TRBJ2-5 | TRBV3-1/TRBV3-2 | -
CASSLVRTYEQYF | TGTGCCAGCAGCTTGGTCAGGACCTACGAGCAGTACTTC | - | TRBJ2-7 | TRBV5-6 | -
CASGLTDKASLSGNTIYF | TGTGCTAGTGGTTTGACGGACAAGGCCTCACTCTCTGGAAACACCATATATTTT | - | TRBJ1-3 | TRBV12-5 | -
CASSLAEIYEQYF | TGTGCCAGCAGCTTGGCCGAGATTTACGAGCAGTACTTC | - | TRBJ2-7 | TRBV5-6 | once
CATPGKGSYEQYF | TGTGCCACCCCAGGGAAGGGATCCTACGAGCAGTACTTC | - | TRBJ2-7 | TRBV25-1 | -